This TCR beta chain was sequenced for a study of response to subunit inactivated influenza vaccine. Overall study results and limits: Researchers suggested that each seasonal influenza vaccination recruits few new T cells.

The CDR3 sequence is 13 residues long. Germline lookup yields CDR1 MDHEN and CDR2 SYDVKM. V shed 8 bases and J shed 4 bases, with 12 bases lying between them. This clonotype was seen a handful of times. No antigen is known for it. TCRdb recomputed calls from the RT-PCR reads with MiXCR, one row per CDR3 protein. The table includes about 190,000 distinct CDR3 sequences, about 15% detected once. Specimen: CD8+ T cells sorted from PBMCs, collected 5 days after vaccination. The source of this sequence is a middle-aged man who received an inactivated influenza vaccine. This sequence joins TRBV28 and TRBJ2-1, with D uncertain. The DNA of the CDR3 is TGTGCCAGCCGGCCAAGAGATTACAATGAGCAGTTCTTC. Amino acids: CASRPRDYNEQFF.